What follows are 27 T cell receptor beta chains derived from one specimen sequenced in a study of blood T cell repertoires in COVID-19. Assay used: immunoSEQ multiplex PCR; TCRdb lists only in-frame clones, some missing. The table shows 80,000 to 90,000 clones, with about 88% occurring only once. The source material was peripheral blood. These receptors all stem from a middle-aged man with acute or convalescent COVID-19.

This clone has only one observation. This chain connects TRBV4-2 to TRBJ2-3; 9 positions agree with TRBD2. This CDR3 is 17 amino acids long. V dropped 1 base and J dropped 1; count of bases not matched to a gene: 6. Germline V gene sequence: CDR1 LGHNA, CDR2 YNFKEQ. The CDR3 DNA follows: TGTGCCAGCAGCCAAGTGGCGGGGGGGCTTGGCACAGATACGCAGTATTTT. Amino acids: CASSQVAGGLGTDTQYF.

As to this clone: At one of its ends the junction is not consistent with the germline gene, which may arise from a read error. Other DNA sequences in the sample encode the same CDR3. The V call is TRBV6-5, the J call TRBJ2-2; the D gene is possibly TRBD2 (5 bases). The germline gives CDR1 MNHEY, CDR2 SVGAGI. The CDR3 is 14 amino acids. CDR3 amino acids: CATQSRGSTGELFF. The CDR3, as DNA: TGTGCCACCCAATCCCGGGGTTCCACCGGGGAGTTGTTTTTT.

A single count supports this clone. This sequence joins TRBV13 and TRBJ2-2; D is unresolved. The length of the CDR3 is 16 residues. CDR1 and CDR2 from the germline V gene are PRHDT and FYEKMQ (reference sequence). V was trimmed by 1 base and J by 1 base, leaving 10 bases between them. CDR3 in amino acids: CASSLDAVVNTGELFF. In nucleotides, the CDR3 is TGTGCCAGCAGCTTAGACGCGGTGGTGAACACCGGGGAGCTGTTTTTT.

The chain recombines TRBV14 with TRBJ2-1, with D hard to call. Germline assignment: CDR1 SGHDN and CDR2 FVKESK. This CDR3 is 14 amino acids long. V was shortened by 10 bases and J by 0 bases, with 13 bases between the two germline ends. This CDR3 reads CATERISSYNEQFF. CDR3 nucleotides: TGTGCCACCGAACGTATCAGCTCCTACAATGAGCAGTTCTTC.

V is TRBV5-1 and J is TRBJ2-1; a weak D match, TRBD2 (5 bases). The CDR3 is 14 amino acids. The V gene lost 0 bases and the J gene lost 5 bases, with 9 bases spanning the gap. CDR1 is SGHRS, CDR2 YFSETQ, per germline. The CDR3 spells CASSLVASHNEQFF. In DNA, the CDR3 is TGCGCCAGCAGCTTGGTAGCGTCCCACAATGAGCAGTTCTTC.

The chain recombines TRBV6-2 or TRBV6-3 with TRBJ1-2, with unresolved D. Germline V gene sequence: CDR1 MNHEY, CDR2 SVGEGT. The CDR3 is made up of 12 amino acids. The V and J ends lost 2 bases and 8 bases respectively, with 9 bases between them. Written as DNA, the CDR3 is TGTGCCAGCAGTTACGGAGGTGCCGGCTACACCTTC. This gives the protein CASSYGGAGYTF.

This clone came up once. The chain uses TRBV6-2 or TRBV6-3 and TRBJ2-1; possibly TRBD2 for D (6 bases). Germline V gene data show CDR1 as MNHEY and CDR2 as SVGEGT. The CDR3 contains 12 residues. V lost 6 bases to trimming and J lost 14 bases, with 17 bases between them. The chain's CDR3 is CASSPPGSGKFF. In DNA, the CDR3 is TGTGCCAGCAGCCCCCCCGGTAGCGGAAAGTTCTTC.

In this sample, this clone turned up once. The V call is TRBV12-3 or TRBV12-4, the J call TRBJ1-1; D might be TRBD1 (5 bases). The CDR3 has 13 amino acids. Trimming stripped 6 bases from V and 8 bases from J, with 16 bases between. Here the CDR3 reads CASSLFGGGEAFF. The DNA of the CDR3 is TGTGCCAGCAGCCTCTTCGGGGGGGGAGAAGCTTTCTTT.

V is TRBV9 and J is TRBJ1-3, with D maybe TRBD1 (6 bases). This CDR3 has 16 residues. Germline assignment: CDR1 SGDLS and CDR2 YYNGEE. The V and J ends lost 2 bases and 2 bases respectively, with 14 bases between them. The chain's CDR3 is CASSVAAGAAGNTIYF. Written as DNA, the CDR3 is TGTGCCAGCAGCGTCGCCGCGGGGGCAGCTGGAAACACCATATATTTT.

The rearrangement uses TRBV5-1 and TRBJ2-2, with a tentative D call TRBD2 (6 bases). There are 15 residues in the CDR3. Trimming took 4 bases from V and 0 from J, leaving 10 bases between them. The germline V gene encodes CDR1 SGHRS and CDR2 YFSETQ. DNA of the CDR3: TGCGCCAGCAGCCATGGAGGGACGAACACCGGGGAGCTGTTTTTT. Its translation: CASSHGGTNTGELFF.

This chain connects TRBV29-1 to TRBJ2-1, with 10 bases matching TRBD1. The CDR3 has 14 residues. Germline trimming cut 6 bases from V and 0 bases from J; bases unmatched to any gene: 2. The germline gives CDR1 SQVTM, CDR2 ANQGSEA. The CDR3 sequence: CSVGDRGSYNEQFF. In DNA form, the CDR3 reads TGCAGCGTGGGGGACAGGGGCTCCTACAATGAGCAGTTCTTC.

The gene calls are TRBV14 and TRBJ2-4; 16 bases fit TRBD2. This CDR3 comprises 13 residues. Germline CDR1 is SGHDN and CDR2 is FVKESK. The V segment lost 4 bases and the J segment 14 bases; nucleotides outside the gene matches: 2. This CDR3 reads CASSPGTSGREYF. CDR3 nucleotides: TGTGCCAGCAGCCCGGGGACTAGCGGGAGGGAGTACTTC.

For this clone: This sample includes further DNA sequences coding for the same CDR3. V and J are TRBV7-2 and TRBJ1-4, with D maybe TRBD1 (6 bases). The CDR3 is 16 amino acids. V lost 6 bases to trimming and J lost 7 bases, with 21 bases between them. The V gene's germline CDR1 is SGHTA and CDR2 FQGNSA. CDR3 in amino acids: CASSSSGEGEGEKLFF. CDR3 coding DNA: TGTGCCAGCAGTTCATCAGGGGAGGGGGAGGGTGAAAAACTGTTTTTT.

The chain couples TRBV9 to TRBJ1-2; 7 bases align to TRBD1. Germline V gene sequence: CDR1 SGDLS, CDR2 YYNGEE. The CDR3 extends over 15 amino acids. Trimming cost V 0 bases and J 4 bases; bases outside gene matches: 6. The CDR3 DNA is TGTGCCAGCAGCGTAGGGCAGGGGGTAGTCTATGGCTACACCTTC. Amino acids: CASSVGQGVVYGYTF.

The rearrangement links TRBV2 to TRBJ2-5; 14 positions match TRBD2. The CDR3 consists of 17 residues. Germline loops: CDR1 SNHLY, CDR2 FYNNEI. With 1 base clipped from V and 5 bases from J, the junction kept 6 bases outside the gene matches. The CDR3 DNA follows: TGTGCCAGCAGTGAAGGACTAGCGGGAGGGCCGGGGGAGACCCAGTACTTC. Translation: CASSEGLAGGPGETQYF.

The gene calls are TRBV9 and TRBJ1-4; D uncertain. This CDR3 region has 15 residues. Germline CDR1 and CDR2: SGDLS and YYNGEE. Between the trimmed V and J ends, which lost 0 bases and 7 bases, there was a span of 13 bases. The DNA of the CDR3 is TGTGCCAGCAGCGTAGGGCCGTGGGCACGTGAAAAACTGTTTTTT. Translated: CASSVGPWAREKLFF.

For this clone: Other nucleotide sequences from this sample produce the same CDR3. The rearrangement links TRBV9 to TRBJ2-5; D ambiguous. V lost 0 bases to trimming and J lost 1 base, with 7 bases between them. Germline V CDR1 and CDR2: SGDLS, YYNGEE. CDR3 length: 14 residues. The CDR3 reads CASSVGTAQETQYF. The CDR3 DNA is TGTGCCAGCAGCGTAGGTACAGCCCAAGAGACCCAGTACTTC.

This sequence joins TRBV5-1 and TRBJ1-1; tentative D call: TRBD1 (5 bases). The germline V and J ends were trimmed by 3 bases and 6 bases, with 15 bases remaining between them. This CDR3 region has 14 residues. Germline lookup yields CDR1 SGHRS and CDR2 YFSETQ. CDR3 sequence (DNA): TGCGCCAGCAGCTCCCTCGCGGGGACCCCTGAAGCTTTCTTT. Translated, it gives CASSSLAGTPEAFF.

The chain recombines TRBV30 with TRBJ1-5; 7 bases are shared with TRBD1. CDR1 GTSNPN and CDR2 SVGIG come from the germline V gene (reference sequence). The V gene end was trimmed by 5 bases and the J gene end by 5 bases; junction bases not matched to a gene: 9. The CDR3 totals 14 residues. The CDR3 DNA is TGTGCCTGGTGCTCGTCAGGGGGGTATCAGCCCCAGCATTTT. It is translated as CAWCSSGGYQPQHF.

This chain uses TRBV20-1 with TRBJ1-2; tentatively, D is TRBD1 (6 bases). Germline-derived CDR1 and CDR2 are DFQATT and SNEGSKA (reference sequence). V gave up 4 bases and J gave up 8 bases, with 11 bases separating them. The CDR3 sequence is 11 residues long. This CDR3 is CSAIQGRGYTF. DNA for the CDR3: TGCAGTGCTATACAGGGCCGCGGCTACACCTTC.

The sample holds one count of this clone. The CDR3 DNA reads TGTGCCAGCAGCTTCGGGAATCGGGGCACTGAAGCTTTCTTT. It encodes CASSFGNRGTEAFF. The chain links TRBV11-2 to TRBJ1-1; D is unresolved. V was clipped by 3 bases and J by 4 bases, with 12 bases between them. Germline CDR1 is SGHAT and CDR2 is FQNNGV. This CDR3 is built from 14 residues.

This chain links TRBV27 with TRBJ2-2; 9 nucleotides line up with TRBD1. The CDR3 sequence is 15 residues long. V shed 5 bases and J 7 bases; nucleotides not matched to a gene: 8. Germline assignment: CDR1 MNHEY and CDR2 SMNVEV (reference sequence). This CDR3 reads CASSLQGQGIGELFF. CDR3 bases: TGTGCCAGCAGTCTACAGGGACAGGGAATCGGGGAGCTGTTTTTT.

This chain connects TRBV4-1 to TRBJ1-4; 7 bases match TRBD1. Germline CDR1 and CDR2: MGHRA and YSYEKL. This CDR3 comprises 16 residues. With V trimmed by 1 base and J by 4 bases, 6 bases remained unmatched. CDR3 nucleotide sequence: TGCGCCAGCAGCCAAGTAGGGACAGCTTTTAATGAAAAACTGTTTTTT. Residues: CASSQVGTAFNEKLFF.

V gene TRBV19 combines with J gene TRBJ1-1; TRBD1 matches 9 bases. CDR3 length: 13 amino acids. CDR1 LNHDA and CDR2 SQIVND come from the germline V gene (reference sequence). The V and J ends lost 7 bases and 5 bases, in that order; junction bases with no gene match: 5. CDR3 sequence reads: CASNRGRWTEAFF. DNA of the CDR3: TGTGCCAGTAACAGGGGGCGATGGACTGAAGCTTTCTTT.

The chain employs TRBV29-1 and TRBJ1-1, with 7 positions matching TRBD1. Germline CDR1 reads SQVTM; CDR2 reads ANQGSEA. The CDR3 extends over 10 amino acids. V shed 6 bases, J shed 11 bases, and the junction held 6 bases outside the gene matches. The CDR3 DNA reads as TGCAGCGTCGGAACAGGGGTGGCTTTCTTT. As protein: CSVGTGVAFF.

V and J are TRBV5-1 and TRBJ2-1; 11 nucleotides align to TRBD2. The germline gives CDR1 SGHRS, CDR2 YFSETQ. The CDR3 length is 17 residues. J lost 1 base, V lost 3 bases, and 6 bases had no gene match. CDR3 protein: CASSSSTSGSSYNEQFF. For the CDR3, the DNA is TGCGCCAGCAGCTCTTCTACTAGCGGGAGTTCCTACAATGAGCAGTTCTTC.

The chain is built from TRBV3-1 (or the pseudogene TRBV3-2) and TRBJ1-6; D not resolved. V was trimmed by 4 bases and J by 7 bases, leaving 11 bases between them. This CDR3 comprises 14 residues. Germline assignment: CDR1 LGHDT and CDR2 YNNKEL (reference sequence). CDR3 in DNA: TGTGCCAGCAGCCCCCACCCGGGGAATTCACCCCTCCACTTT. Protein sequence: CASSPHPGNSPLHF.